Listed below are T cell receptor beta chains from one sample, sequenced in a study of blood T cells in healthy people across ages. One entry per CDR3 protein, called by TCRdb with MiXCR from the 5' RACE reads. The sample holds approximately 820,000 distinct CDR3 sequences, under 55% seen once. Material for sequencing was blood. These receptors were collected from a man aged 60 to 69 in good health. CDR3s include the opening cysteine and the closing phenylalanine or tryptophan. D genes are given only for firm matches. The size of a clone is reported for some rows only, either as once, few or many, or as a class for expanded clones.

d_call	v_call	clone_size	j_call	cdr3_nt	cdr3_aa
-	TRBV14	-	TRBJ2-3	TGTGCCAGCAGCCAAGATAGGGAGACACGTCATACAGATACGCAGTATTTT	CASSQDRETRHTDTQYF
-	TRBV18	-	TRBJ1-5	TGTGCCAGCTCACCGTGGGGGGGCGAACAGCCCCAGCATTTT	CASSPWGGEQPQHF
TRBD1	TRBV6-2/TRBV6-3	once	TRBJ2-1	TGTGCCAACAGTTTACAGGGGCAGTCCTACAATGAGCAGTTCTTC	CANSLQGQSYNEQFF
TRBD1	TRBV12-3/TRBV12-4	few	TRBJ1-2	TGTGCCAGCAGTTTTCTAGGGACAGCAGGTGGCTACACCTTC	CASSFLGTAGGYTF
TRBD1	TRBV5-5	-	TRBJ2-3	TGTGCCAGCAGCTGGGGGACAGTTCGCACAGATACGCAGTATTTT	CASSWGTVRTDTQYF
TRBD2	TRBV28	few	TRBJ2-1	TGTGCCAGCAGTTCCATTCCCAGCGGGGGGGCTGCCAATGAGCAGTTCTTC	CASSSIPSGGAANEQFF
-	TRBV20-1	-	TRBJ2-1	TGCAGTGCTAGGACCCTAACAGGGTACGATGAGCAGTTCTTC	CSARTLTGYDEQFF
TRBD1	TRBV7-9	-	TRBJ1-2	TGTGCCAGCAGCTCGACAGGGACCCCGGCGGGGGGAAACTATGGCCACACCTTC	CASSSTGTPAGGNYGHTF
-	TRBV30	-	TRBJ2-5	TGTGCCTGGAGTCGGGGCGTAGGAGAAGAGACCCAGTACTTC	CAWSRGVGEETQYF
-	TRBV2	-	TRBJ1-3	TGTGCCAGCAGTGAAGAGGCAGGACAAATCTCTGGAAACACCATATATTTT	CASSEEAGQISGNTIYF
-	TRBV20-1	few	TRBJ2-7	TGCAGTGCTAGAGTGGGAGGAGGGCTGAGCTCCTACGAGCAGTACTTC	CSARVGGGLSSYEQYF
TRBD1	TRBV3-1	-	TRBJ1-2	TGTGCCAGCAGCCAAACAGGGGGGGTCTATGGCTACACCTTC	CASSQTGGVYGYTF
-	TRBV20-1	-	TRBJ2-3	TGCAGTGCTAGAATACCCGATGGGGTCTGGGAAGATACGCAGTATTTT	CSARIPDGVWEDTQYF
TRBD2	TRBV2	-	TRBJ2-1	TGTGCCAGCAGTGTCGGACTAGCGGGCAATGAGCAGTTCTTC	CASSVGLAGNEQFF
-	TRBV14	-	TRBJ2-3	TGTGCCAGCAGCCAAGGGACACCGACCGATACGCAGTATTTT	CASSQGTPTDTQYF
TRBD1	TRBV6-6	few	TRBJ2-7	TGTGCCAGCAGTAAAGGACAGGACTACGAGCAGTACTTC	CASSKGQDYEQYF
TRBD1	TRBV6-2/TRBV6-3	few	TRBJ2-5	TGTGCCAGCAGGAACAGGGGGCCGGAGACCCAGTACTTC	CASRNRGPETQYF
-	TRBV12-3/TRBV12-4	-	TRBJ2-2	TGTGCCAGTCATCGGGCGATGATAAAGGAGGAGCTGTTTTTT	CASHRAMIKEELFF
-	TRBV29-1	-	TRBJ1-1	TGCAGCGTCGCCTCTTTGAACACTGAAGCTTTCTTT	CSVASLNTEAFF
-	TRBV2	-	TRBJ1-1	TGTGCCTCCCGTTTAGGGGTGGGAACTGAAGCTTTCTTT	CASRLGVGTEAFF
-	TRBV7-9	few	TRBJ2-7	TGTGCCAGCAGCTTACAGGGAATCTCCCACGAGCAGTACTTC	CASSLQGISHEQYF
-	TRBV12-5	-	TRBJ2-3	TGTGCTAGTACGAGGGGGACTACAATCGGAGATACGCAGTATTTT	CASTRGTTIGDTQYF
-	TRBV12-3/TRBV12-4	-	TRBJ1-5	TGTGCCAGCAGTTACGACGTCAGCGGGTCGCAGCCCCAGCATTTT	CASSYDVSGSQPQHF
-	TRBV18	-	TRBJ1-4	TGTGCCAGCTCTGCGGACACAGGTGAAAAACTGTTTTTT	CASSADTGEKLFF
-	TRBV11-1	once	TRBJ2-1	TGTGCCAGCAGCTATAATGCAGCCGGCTCCTACAATGAGCAGTTCTTC	CASSYNAAGSYNEQFF
-	TRBV4-2	-	TRBJ2-1	TGTGCCAGCAGCCAAGCGGATCTCAACAATGAGCAGTTCTTC	CASSQADLNNEQFF
TRBD1	TRBV6-2/TRBV6-3	few	TRBJ1-2	TGTGCCAGCAAGCCCCGGGACAGGGATCGGAACACCTTC	CASKPRDRDRNTF
TRBD1	TRBV5-6	-	TRBJ1-5	TGTGCCAGCAGCTTTGCGGGGACAGGTAGCAATCAGCCCCAGCATTTT	CASSFAGTGSNQPQHF
-	TRBV27	-	TRBJ2-4	TGTGCCAGCAGTTTAGGAATGAGGGGGATAGCCAAAAACATTCAGTACTTC	CASSLGMRGIAKNIQYF
TRBD2	TRBV9	-	TRBJ2-1	TGTGCCAGCAGCCAGACTAGCGGCTCCTACAATGAGCAGTTCTTC	CASSQTSGSYNEQFF
-	TRBV11-2	-	TRBJ2-3	TGTACCAGCAGCTTGATGCGGACTAGCACAGATACGCAGTATTTT	CTSSLMRTSTDTQYF
-	TRBV6-2/TRBV6-3	-	TRBJ2-2	TGTGCCAGCAGTTACTCTTACCCCTCGGGGACGAACACCGGGGAGCTGTTTTTT	CASSYSYPSGTNTGELFF
-	TRBV2	once	TRBJ1-5	TGTGCCAGCAGTGAACAGCCCAACCTAAGCAATCAGCCCCAGCATTTT	CASSEQPNLSNQPQHF
-	TRBV20-1	-	TRBJ2-3	TGCAGTGCTAGAGATCGTGTGGGGGGCACAGATACGCAGTATTTT	CSARDRVGGTDTQYF
-	TRBV5-1	-	TRBJ2-3	TGCGCCAGCAGGTCAGGACGCACAGATACGCAGTATTTT	CASRSGRTDTQYF
-	TRBV18	-	TRBJ1-1	TGTGCCAGCTCACCACCGAGTGCCTCAGTGAACACTGAAGCTTTCTTT	CASSPPSASVNTEAFF
-	TRBV7-9	-	TRBJ2-5	TGTGCCAGCAGCTTTAGTCAGGGGAATCAAGAGACCCAGTACTTC	CASSFSQGNQETQYF
-	TRBV7-9	few	TRBJ2-5	TGTGCCAGCAGCTTAGCGACTGGGGAGACCCAGTACTTC	CASSLATGETQYF
TRBD2	TRBV4-1	few	TRBJ2-5	TGCGCCAGCAGCCACCCTCAAGCGGGGCAAGAGACCCAGTACTTC	CASSHPQAGQETQYF
-	TRBV4-3	-	TRBJ2-7	TGCGCCAGCAGCCAAGAGACGTATTCCGAGCAGTACTTC	CASSQETYSEQYF
-	TRBV6-8	few	TRBJ1-1	TGTGCCAGCAGGGTTCTAAGGGGATTAACTGAAGCTTTCTTT	CASRVLRGLTEAFF
-	TRBV7-9	-	TRBJ1-1	TGTGCCTCTGACCCGGCAGGATTCACTGAAGCTTTCTTT	CASDPAGFTEAFF
TRBD2	TRBV20-1	few	TRBJ2-3	TGCAGTGCTAGAGGACTAGCGGGGGTTTCCGATACGCAGTATTTT	CSARGLAGVSDTQYF
-	TRBV6-2/TRBV6-3	-	TRBJ2-2	TGTGCCAGCATCATGGGTGATAACGGGAGGCTGTTTTTT	CASIMGDNGRLFF
TRBD2	TRBV12-3/TRBV12-4	few	TRBJ2-7	TGTGCCAGCAGTTGGGGGGACTACTCCTACGAGCAGTACTTC	CASSWGDYSYEQYF
-	TRBV20-1	few	TRBJ1-1	TGCAGTGCTAGGCGACTCGCTGAAGCTTTCTTT	CSARRLAEAFF
-	TRBV10-3	few	TRBJ2-7	TGTGCCACCGAGGTAGGGCCAACCTACGAGCAGTACTTC	CATEVGPTYEQYF
TRBD1	TRBV2	-	TRBJ2-5	TGTGCCAGCAGCGAACGGGACAGGGAACAAGAGACCCAGTACTTC	CASSERDREQETQYF
TRBD1	TRBV7-2	-	TRBJ2-3	TGTGCCAGCACCGGGGACAGGGTGGCAGATACGCAGTATTTT	CASTGDRVADTQYF
TRBD2	TRBV5-6	few	TRBJ2-5	TGTGCCAGCAGTGCGGGGGGCAATGAGCAGTACTTC	CASSAGGNEQYF
-	TRBV7-2	few	TRBJ2-5	TGTGCCAGCAGCTTAGGGTCTATGGCGGCGCAGAGCCAGTACTTC	CASSLGSMAAQSQYF
TRBD2	TRBV20-1	-	TRBJ2-3	TGCAGTGCTGAGAAAGCGGGGGGTTTATCAGATACGCAGTATTTT	CSAEKAGGLSDTQYF
-	TRBV6-2/TRBV6-3	-	TRBJ2-1	TGTGCCAGCAGCAGCTCTGGGTACAATGAGCAGTTCTTC	CASSSSGYNEQFF
TRBD2	TRBV5-1	-	TRBJ2-1	TGCGCCAGCAGCCTCTCTCTAGCGGACATATCCTACAATGAGCAGTTCTTC	CASSLSLADISYNEQFF
-	TRBV21-1	-	TRBJ2-1	TGTGCCAGCAGCAAGAGGGACTCCCACTACAATGAGCAGTTCTTC	CASSKRDSHYNEQFF
-	TRBV5-1	few	TRBJ1-2	TGCGCCAGCAGCCCGGAAAGCAGGGGAGGCTATGGCTACACCTTC	CASSPESRGGYGYTF
-	TRBV20-1	many	TRBJ1-2	TGCAGTGCTAGCAGAGACGGCAACTATGGCTACACCTTC	CSASRDGNYGYTF
-	TRBV20-1	-	TRBJ1-2	TGCAGTGCTAGAGCTCGGGGACATGGCTACACCTTC	CSARARGHGYTF